This TCR beta chain originates from a study of early T cells in non-severe SARS-CoV-2 infection. Across the study: It was bulk RNA from unsorted whole blood that was sequenced, and the chains were unpaired.

MiXCR was run by TCRdb on the 5' RACE reads, yielding one entry per CDR3 protein. The sample has about 80,000 distinct CDR3 sequences; less than 20% are singletons. This clonotype was observed many times. The sample consisted of whole blood. This receptor was identified in an adult who was a healthcare worker with PCR-confirmed SARS-CoV-2 infection or an uninfected control (not recorded which).

CDR3 DNA sequence: TGTGCCAGCAGCTTTGGACTAGCGGGGGCCCGGGATGAGCAGTTCTTC. This codes for CASSFGLAGARDEQFF. The chain combines TRBV7-9 with TRBJ2-1, with 13 bases that match TRBD2. CDR3 length equals 16 residues. With 3 bases clipped from V and 8 bases from J, the junction kept 7 bases outside the gene matches. Germline loops: CDR1 SEHNR, CDR2 FQNEAQ (reference sequence).